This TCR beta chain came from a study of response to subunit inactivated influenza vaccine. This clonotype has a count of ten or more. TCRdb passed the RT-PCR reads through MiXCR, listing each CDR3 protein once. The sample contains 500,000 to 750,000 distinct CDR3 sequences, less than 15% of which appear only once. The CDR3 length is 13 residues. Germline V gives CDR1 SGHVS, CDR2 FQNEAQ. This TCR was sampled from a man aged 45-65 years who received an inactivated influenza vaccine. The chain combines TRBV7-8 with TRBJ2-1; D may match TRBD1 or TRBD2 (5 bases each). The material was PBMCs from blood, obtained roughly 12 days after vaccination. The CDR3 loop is CVEGSASYNEQFF. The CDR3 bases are TGTGTTGAGGGGTCAGCATCCTACAATGAGCAGTTCTTC. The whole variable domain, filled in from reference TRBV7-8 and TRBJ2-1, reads GAGVSQSPRYKVAKRGQDVALRCDPISGHVSLFWYQQALGQGPEFLTYFQNEAQLDKSGLPSDRFFAERPEGSVSTLKIQRTQQEDSAVYLCVEGSASYNEQFFGPGTRLTVL.